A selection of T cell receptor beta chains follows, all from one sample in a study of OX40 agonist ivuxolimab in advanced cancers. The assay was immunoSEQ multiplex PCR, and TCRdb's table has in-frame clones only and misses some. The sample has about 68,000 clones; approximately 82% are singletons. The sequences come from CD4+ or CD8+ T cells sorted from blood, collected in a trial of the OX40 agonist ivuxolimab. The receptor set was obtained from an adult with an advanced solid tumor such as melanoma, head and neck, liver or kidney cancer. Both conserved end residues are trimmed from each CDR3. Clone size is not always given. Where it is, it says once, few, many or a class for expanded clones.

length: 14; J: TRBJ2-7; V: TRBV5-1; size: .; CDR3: ASSRGQGVEIDEQY
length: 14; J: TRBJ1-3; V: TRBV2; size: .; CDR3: ASSDGTGASGNTIY
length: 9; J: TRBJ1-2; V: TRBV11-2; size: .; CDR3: ASSLVSGLS
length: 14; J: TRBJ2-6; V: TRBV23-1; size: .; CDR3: ASFTWKTSGANVLT
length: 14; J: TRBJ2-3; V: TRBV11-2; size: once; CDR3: ASSPAGTGGTDTQY
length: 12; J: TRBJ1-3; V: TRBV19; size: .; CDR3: ASSIGFGGNTIY
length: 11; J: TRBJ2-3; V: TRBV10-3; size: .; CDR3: ATGATRGDTQY
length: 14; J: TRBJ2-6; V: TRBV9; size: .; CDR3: ASSVSPGSGANVLT
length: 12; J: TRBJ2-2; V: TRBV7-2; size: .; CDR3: ASMGLANTGELF
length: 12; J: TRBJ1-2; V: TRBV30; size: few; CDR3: AWTLGHHNYGYT
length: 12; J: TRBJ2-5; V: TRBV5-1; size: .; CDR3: ASSPSPGQETQY
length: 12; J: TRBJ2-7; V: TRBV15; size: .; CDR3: ATSRDRDGSEQY
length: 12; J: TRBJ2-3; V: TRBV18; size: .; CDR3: ASSPPARSDTQY
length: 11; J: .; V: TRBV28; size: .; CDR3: ASSSLSSYEQY
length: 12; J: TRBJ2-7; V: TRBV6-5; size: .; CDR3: ASSYSLSSGEQY
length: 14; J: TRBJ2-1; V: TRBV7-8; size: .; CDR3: ASSLASGQGSNEQF
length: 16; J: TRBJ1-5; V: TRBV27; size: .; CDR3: ASSLFYRGTYSNQPQH
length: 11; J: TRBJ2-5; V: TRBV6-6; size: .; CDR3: ASRLTGEETQY